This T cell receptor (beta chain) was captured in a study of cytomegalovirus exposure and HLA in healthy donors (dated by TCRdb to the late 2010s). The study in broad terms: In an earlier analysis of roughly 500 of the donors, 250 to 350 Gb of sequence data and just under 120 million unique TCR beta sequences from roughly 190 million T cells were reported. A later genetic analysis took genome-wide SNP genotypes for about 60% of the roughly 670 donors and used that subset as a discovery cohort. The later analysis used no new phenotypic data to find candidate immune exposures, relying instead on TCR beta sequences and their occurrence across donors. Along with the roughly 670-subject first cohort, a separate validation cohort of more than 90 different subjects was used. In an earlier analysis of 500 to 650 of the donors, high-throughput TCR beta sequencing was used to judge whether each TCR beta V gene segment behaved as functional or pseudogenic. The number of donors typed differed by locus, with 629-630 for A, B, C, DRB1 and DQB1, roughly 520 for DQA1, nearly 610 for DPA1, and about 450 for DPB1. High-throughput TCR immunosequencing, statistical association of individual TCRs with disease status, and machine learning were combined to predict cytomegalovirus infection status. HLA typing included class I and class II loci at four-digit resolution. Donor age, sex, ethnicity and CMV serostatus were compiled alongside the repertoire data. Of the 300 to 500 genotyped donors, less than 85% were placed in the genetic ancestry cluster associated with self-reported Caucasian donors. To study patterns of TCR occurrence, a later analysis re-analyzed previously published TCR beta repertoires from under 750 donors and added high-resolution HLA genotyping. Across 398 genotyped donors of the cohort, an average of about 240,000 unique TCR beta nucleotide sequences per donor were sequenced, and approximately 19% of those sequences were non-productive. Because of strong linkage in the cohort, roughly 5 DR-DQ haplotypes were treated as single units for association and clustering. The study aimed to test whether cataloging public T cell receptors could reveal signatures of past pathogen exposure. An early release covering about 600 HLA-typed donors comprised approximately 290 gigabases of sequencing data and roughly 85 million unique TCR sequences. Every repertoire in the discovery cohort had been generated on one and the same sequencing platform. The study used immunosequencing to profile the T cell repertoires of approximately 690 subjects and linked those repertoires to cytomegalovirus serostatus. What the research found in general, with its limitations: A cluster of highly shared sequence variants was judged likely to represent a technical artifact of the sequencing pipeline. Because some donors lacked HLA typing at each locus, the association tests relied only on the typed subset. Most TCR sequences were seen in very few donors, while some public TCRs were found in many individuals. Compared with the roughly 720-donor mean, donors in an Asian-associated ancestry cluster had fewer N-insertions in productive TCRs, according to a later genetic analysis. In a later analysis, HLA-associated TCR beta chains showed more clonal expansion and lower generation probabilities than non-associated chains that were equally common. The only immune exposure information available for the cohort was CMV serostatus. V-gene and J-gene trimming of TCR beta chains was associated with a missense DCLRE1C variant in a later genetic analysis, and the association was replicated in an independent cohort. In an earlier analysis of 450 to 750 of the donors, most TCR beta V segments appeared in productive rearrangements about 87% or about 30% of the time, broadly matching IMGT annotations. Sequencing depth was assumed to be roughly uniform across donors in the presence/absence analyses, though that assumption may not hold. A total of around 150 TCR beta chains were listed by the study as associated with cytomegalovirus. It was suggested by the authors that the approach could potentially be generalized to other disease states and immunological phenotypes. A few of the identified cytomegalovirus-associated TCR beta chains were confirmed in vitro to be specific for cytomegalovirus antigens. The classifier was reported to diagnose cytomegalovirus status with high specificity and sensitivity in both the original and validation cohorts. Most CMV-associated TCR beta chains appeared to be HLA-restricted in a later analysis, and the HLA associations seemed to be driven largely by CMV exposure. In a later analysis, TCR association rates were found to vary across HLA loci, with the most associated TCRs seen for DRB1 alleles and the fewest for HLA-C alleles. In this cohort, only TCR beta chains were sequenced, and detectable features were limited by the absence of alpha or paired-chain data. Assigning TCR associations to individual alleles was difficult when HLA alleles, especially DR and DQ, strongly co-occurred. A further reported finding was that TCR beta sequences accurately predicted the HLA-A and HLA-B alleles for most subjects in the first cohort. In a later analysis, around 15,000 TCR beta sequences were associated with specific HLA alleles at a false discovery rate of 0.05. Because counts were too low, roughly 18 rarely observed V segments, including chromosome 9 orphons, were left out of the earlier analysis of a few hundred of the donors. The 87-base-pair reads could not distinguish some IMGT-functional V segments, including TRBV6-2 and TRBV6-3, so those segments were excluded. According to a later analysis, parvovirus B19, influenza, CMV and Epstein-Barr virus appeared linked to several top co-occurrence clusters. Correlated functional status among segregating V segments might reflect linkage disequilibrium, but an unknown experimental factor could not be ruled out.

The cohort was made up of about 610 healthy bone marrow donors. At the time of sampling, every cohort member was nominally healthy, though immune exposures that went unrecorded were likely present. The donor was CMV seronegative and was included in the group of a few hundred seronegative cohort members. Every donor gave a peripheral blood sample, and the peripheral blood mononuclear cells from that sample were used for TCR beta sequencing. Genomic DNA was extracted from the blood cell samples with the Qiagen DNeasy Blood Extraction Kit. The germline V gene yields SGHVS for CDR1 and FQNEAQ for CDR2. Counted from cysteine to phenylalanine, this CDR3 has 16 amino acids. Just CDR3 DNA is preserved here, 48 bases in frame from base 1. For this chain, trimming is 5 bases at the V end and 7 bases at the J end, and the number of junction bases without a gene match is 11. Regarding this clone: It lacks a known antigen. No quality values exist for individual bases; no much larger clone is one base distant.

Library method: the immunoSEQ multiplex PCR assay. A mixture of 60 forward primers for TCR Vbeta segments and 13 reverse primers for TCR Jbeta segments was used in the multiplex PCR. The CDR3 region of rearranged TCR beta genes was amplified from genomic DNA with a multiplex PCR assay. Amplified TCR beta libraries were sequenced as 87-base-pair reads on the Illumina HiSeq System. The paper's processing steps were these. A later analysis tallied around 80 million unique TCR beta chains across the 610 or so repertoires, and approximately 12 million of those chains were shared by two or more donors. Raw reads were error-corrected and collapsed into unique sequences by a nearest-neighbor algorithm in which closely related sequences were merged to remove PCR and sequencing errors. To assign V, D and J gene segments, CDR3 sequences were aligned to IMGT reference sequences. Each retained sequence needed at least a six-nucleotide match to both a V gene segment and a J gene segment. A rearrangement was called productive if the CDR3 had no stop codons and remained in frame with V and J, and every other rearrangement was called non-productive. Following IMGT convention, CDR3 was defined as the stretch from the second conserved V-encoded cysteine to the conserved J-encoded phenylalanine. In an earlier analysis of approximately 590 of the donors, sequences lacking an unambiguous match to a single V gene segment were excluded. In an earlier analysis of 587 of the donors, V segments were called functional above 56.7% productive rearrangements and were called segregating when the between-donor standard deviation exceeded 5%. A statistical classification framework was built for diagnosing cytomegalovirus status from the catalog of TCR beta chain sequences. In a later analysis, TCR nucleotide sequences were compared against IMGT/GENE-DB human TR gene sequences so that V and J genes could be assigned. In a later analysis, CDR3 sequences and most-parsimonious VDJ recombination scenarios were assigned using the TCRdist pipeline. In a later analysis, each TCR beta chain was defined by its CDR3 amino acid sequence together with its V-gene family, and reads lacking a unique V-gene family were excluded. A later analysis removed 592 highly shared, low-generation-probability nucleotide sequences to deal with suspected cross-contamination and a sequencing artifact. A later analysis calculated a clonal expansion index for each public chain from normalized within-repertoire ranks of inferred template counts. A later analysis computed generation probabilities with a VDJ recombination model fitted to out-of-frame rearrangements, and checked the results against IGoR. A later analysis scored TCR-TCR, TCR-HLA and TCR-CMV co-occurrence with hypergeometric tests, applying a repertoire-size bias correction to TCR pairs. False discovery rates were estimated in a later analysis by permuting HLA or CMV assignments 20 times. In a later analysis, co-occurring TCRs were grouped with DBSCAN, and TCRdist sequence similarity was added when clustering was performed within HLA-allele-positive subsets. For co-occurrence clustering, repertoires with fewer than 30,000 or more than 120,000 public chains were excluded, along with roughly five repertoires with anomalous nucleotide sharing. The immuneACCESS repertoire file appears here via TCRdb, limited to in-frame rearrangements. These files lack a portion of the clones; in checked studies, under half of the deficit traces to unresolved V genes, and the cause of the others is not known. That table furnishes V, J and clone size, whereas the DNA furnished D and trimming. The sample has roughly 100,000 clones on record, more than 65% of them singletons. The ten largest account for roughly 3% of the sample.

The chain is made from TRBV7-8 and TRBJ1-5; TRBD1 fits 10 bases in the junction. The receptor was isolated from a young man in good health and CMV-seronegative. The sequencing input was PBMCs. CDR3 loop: CASSPEGDRGPQPQHF. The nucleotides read TGTGCCAGCAGCCCAGAGGGGGACAGGGGACCCCAGCCCCAGCATTTT.